Shown below are 21 T cell receptor beta chains from a single sample sequenced in a study of control samples from healthy donors and cancer patients. Here immunoSEQ multiplex PCR was the method, and the copy in TCRdb shows in-frame clones only, minus some. The data hold about 180,000 clones, with 90% observed a single time. Sequencing input: blood. These receptors were taken from a woman aged 50 to 65 in good health.

The genes are TRBV4-3 and TRBJ2-3; D is uncertain. The germline CDR1 and CDR2 sequences are LGHNA and YSLEER. V was shortened by 1 base and J by 0 bases, with 11 bases between the two germline ends. The CDR3 runs 16 residues. DNA of the CDR3: TGCGCCAGCAGCCAAGGCGGCGCGACTAGCACAGATACGCAGTATTTT. Translation gives CASSQGGATSTDTQYF.

The genes are TRBV4-2 and TRBJ1-1, with unresolved D. Germline-derived CDR1 and CDR2 are LGHNA and YNFKEQ. This CDR3 has 15 amino acids. The V and J ends lost 0 bases and 1 base respectively, with 9 bases between them. CDR3 DNA sequence: TGTGCCAGCAGCCAAGATCGGTCAGAGAACACTGAAGCTTTCTTT. Protein: CASSQDRSENTEAFF.

This chain links TRBV4-1 with TRBJ1-4; 8 positions match TRBD1. CDR1 is MGHRA, CDR2 YSYEKL, per germline. This CDR3 is built from 15 residues. V lost 4 bases, J lost 8 bases, and 9 bases stayed unmatched. CDR3: CASSRTGTGGEKLFF. CDR3 sequence (DNA): TGCGCCAGCAGCCGAACCGGGACAGGAGGAGAAAAACTGTTTTTT.

The genes are TRBV6-1 and TRBJ1-5, with D possibly matching TRBD1 (5 bases). CDR1 and CDR2 from the germline V gene are MNHNS and SASEGT. The CDR3 loop spans 15 amino acids. Trimming pared 2 bases from V and 6 bases from J, leaving 14 bases between. CDR3 nucleotide sequence: TGTGCCAGCAGTGAAATTGGGGTAAGGGGTCAGCCCCAGCATTTT. Its translation: CASSEIGVRGQPQHF.

The V and J genes are TRBV10-3 and TRBJ1-5; D gene unclear. Trimming left V 2 bases short and J 1 base short, with 9 bases between. CDR3 size: 15 residues. The germline CDR1 and CDR2 sequences are ENHRY and SYGVKD. The CDR3 DNA sequence: TGTGCCATCAGTGAGGGGGTCCAGAGCAATCAGCCCCAGCATTTT. It specifies CAISEGVQSNQPQHF.

This clone was seen more than once but under ten times. The chain links TRBV19 to TRBJ1-2; weak D call: TRBD1 (6 bases). There are 14 residues in the CDR3. V lost 3 bases and J 7 bases, leaving 15 bases between the germline ends. CDR1 is LNHDA and CDR2 is SQIVND in the germline V gene (reference sequence). CDR3 bases: TGTGCCAGTAGTATTCCCAGGGGTAATGGTGGCTACACCTTC. As protein: CASSIPRGNGGYTF.

V and J are TRBV19 and TRBJ1-1; TRBD1 matches 12 bases. This CDR3 spans 15 amino acids. Looked up from germline, CDR1 is LNHDA and CDR2 is SQIVND (reference sequence). Germline trimming cut 6 bases from V and 14 bases from J; bases unmatched to any gene: 16. This CDR3 is CASSPLSGQGAARFF. The CDR3 region has the DNA TGTGCCAGTAGCCCCCTCTCGGGACAGGGGGCCGCCCGGTTCTTT.

The J gene is TRBJ2-3, the V gene TRBV7-2, with D perhaps TRBD2 (6 bases). CDR3 length: 16 amino acids. The V end was cut by 5 bases, the J end by 0 bases, with 15 bases between. Germline-derived CDR1 and CDR2 are SGHTA and FQGNSA. DNA for the CDR3: TGTGCCAGCAGCCCGTTGGGAGCGGGCAGCACAGATACGCAGTATTTT. It specifies CASSPLGAGSTDTQYF.

This rearrangement joins TRBV6-2 or TRBV6-3 to TRBJ1-5, with no clear D. With 2 bases removed from V and 3 bases from J, the gap between germline ends came to 11 bases. The CDR3 loop spans 15 amino acids. Germline V CDR1 and CDR2: MNHEY, SVGEGT. CDR3 amino acids: CASSYERPTNQPQHF. DNA for the CDR3: TGTGCCAGCAGTTACGAACGTCCGACCAATCAGCCCCAGCATTTT.

This rearrangement joins TRBV7-2 to TRBJ1-3; D perhaps matches TRBD1 (5 bases). The germline V and J ends were trimmed by 5 bases and 4 bases, with 18 bases remaining between them. The CDR3 sequence is 16 residues long. Germline-derived CDR1 and CDR2 are SGHTA and FQGNSA. The CDR3 region has the DNA TGTGCCAGCAGCCCCAGGGATCCACGGGCCGGAAACACCATATATTTT. Its protein product is CASSPRDPRAGNTIYF.

This chain joins TRBV7-4 and TRBJ2-7, with D possibly TRBD2 on 6 matching bases. Germline CDR1 is SGHVT and CDR2 is SQSDAQ. The V end was cut by 6 bases, the J end by 4 bases, with 16 bases between. There are 14 residues in the CDR3. CDR3 coding DNA: TGTGCCAGCAGTCAGGATGGAGGGACTTACGAGCAGTACTTC. As protein: CASSQDGGTYEQYF.

The chain uses TRBV19 and TRBJ1-5; a weak D match, TRBD1 (6 bases). The CDR3 is made up of 14 amino acids. Trimming stripped 5 bases from V and 4 bases from J, with 12 bases between. Germline assignment: CDR1 LNHDA and CDR2 SQIVND (reference sequence). This CDR3 reads CASSHQQGNQPQHF. The CDR3 DNA sequence: TGTGCCAGTAGTCATCAACAGGGAAATCAGCCCCAGCATTTT. Together with reference TRBV19 and TRBJ1-5, the CDR3 gives the full variable domain: DGGITQSPKYLFRKEGQNVTLSCEQNLNHDAMYWYRQDPGQGLRLIYYSQIVNDFQKGDIAEGYSVSREKKESFPLTVTSAQKNPTAFYLCASSHQQGNQPQHFGDGTRLSIL.

The rearrangement links TRBV7-9 to TRBJ1-1; 7 bases are a match to TRBD1. The CDR3 totals 14 residues. Per the germline V gene, CDR1 is SEHNR and CDR2 is FQNEAQ (reference sequence). V lost 6 bases to trimming and J lost 0 bases; unmatched junction nucleotides: 4. CDR3 residues: CASSPGQMNTEAFF. CDR3 sequence (DNA): TGTGCCAGCAGTCCGGGACAGATGAACACTGAAGCTTTCTTT. The full variable domain, with the rest looked up from reference TRBV7-9 and TRBJ1-1, is DTGVSQNPRHKITKRGQNVTFRCDPISEHNRLYWYRQTLGQGPEFLTYFQNEAQLEKSRLLSDRFSAERPKGSFSTLEIQRTEQGDSAMYLCASSPGQMNTEAFFGQGTRLTVV.

This chain links TRBV6-6 with TRBJ1-1, with 7 bases matching TRBD1. The CDR3 is 15 amino acids. In germline, CDR1 is MNHNY, CDR2 SVGAGI (reference sequence). V shed 7 bases, J shed 0 bases, and the junction held 8 bases outside the gene matches. This CDR3 reads CASKTGTALNTEAFF. The CDR3 DNA reads as TGTGCCAGCAAAACCGGGACAGCCCTGAACACTGAAGCTTTCTTT.

CDR3 DNA: TGTGCCAGTAGTGAGGGAGCCTATAATTCACCCCTCCACTTT. Its translation is CASSEGAYNSPLHF. V is TRBV19 and J is TRBJ1-6; D uncertain. Trimming cost V 5 bases and J 2 bases, with 7 bases left between them. The CDR3 spans 14 residues. The germline V gene encodes CDR1 LNHDA and CDR2 SQIVND (reference sequence).

This chain links TRBV28 with TRBJ2-5; D is unresolved. The CDR3 loop spans 12 amino acids. Trimming removed 4 bases from V and 2 bases from J, with 5 bases in between. CDR1 and CDR2 from the germline V gene are MDHEN and SYDVKM. CDR3 in DNA: TGTGCCAGCAGTTGGATGCAAGAGACCCAGTACTTC. Translation: CASSWMQETQYF.

This chain joins TRBV7-3 and TRBJ2-3; 8 positions match TRBD2. CDR1 and CDR2 (germline): SGHTA, FQGTGA. V dropped 5 bases and J dropped 2; count of bases not matched to a gene: 12. There are 17 residues in the CDR3. The CDR3 reads CASSPTGSGDPTDTQYF. The CDR3 region has the DNA TGTGCCAGCAGCCCGACGGGTAGCGGGGATCCCACAGATACGCAGTATTTT. The full variable domain, rest sourced from reference TRBV7-3 and TRBJ2-3, is GAGVSQTPSNKVTEKGKYVELRCDPISGHTALYWYRQSLGQGPEFLIYFQGTGAADDSGLPNDRFFAVRPEGSVSTLKIQRTERGDSAVYLCASSPTGSGDPTDTQYFGPGTRLTVL.

The genes are TRBV10-3 and TRBJ1-2; D not resolved. Looked up from germline, CDR1 is ENHRY and CDR2 is SYGVKD. The CDR3 is made up of 11 amino acids. Trimming took 11 bases from V and 4 from J, leaving 11 bases between them. The CDR3 sequence: CACGGGYGYTF. CDR3 bases: TGTGCCTGCGGCGGAGGCTATGGCTACACCTTC.

This chain uses TRBV19 with TRBJ1-1, with TRBD1 as a possible D gene (6 bases). This CDR3 has 13 residues. The germline V gene encodes CDR1 LNHDA and CDR2 SQIVND (reference sequence). CDR3 protein: CVSRGTPNTEAFF. DNA of the CDR3: TGTGTGAGTAGGGGGACACCAAACACTGAAGCTTTCTTT. The full variable domain, in which reference TRBV19 and TRBJ1-1 provide the parts outside the CDR3, is DGGITQSPKYLFRKEGQNVTLSCEQNLNHDAMYWYRQDPGQGLRLIYYSQIVNDFQKGDIAEGYSVSREKKESFPLTVTSAQKNPTAFYLCVSRGTPNTEAFFGQGTRLTVV.

The V and J genes are TRBV6-1 and TRBJ2-5, with no clear D. The CDR3 has 11 amino acids. Germline assignment: CDR1 MNHNS and CDR2 SASEGT. V was clipped by 1 base and J by 4 bases, with 1 base between them. CDR3 coding DNA: TGTGCCAGCAGTGAAGGAGAGACCCAGTACTTC. Amino acid sequence: CASSEGETQYF.

The rearrangement links TRBV3-1 (or the pseudogene TRBV3-2) to TRBJ2-7, with no clear D. Germline V gene lookup returns CDR1 LGHDT and CDR2 YNNKEL (reference sequence). V was shortened by 3 bases and J by 7 bases, with 10 bases between the two germline ends. This CDR3 has 12 residues. The CDR3 coding sequence is TGTGCCAGCAGCCACTCCGCTGGGGAGCAGTACTTC. This translates into CASSHSAGEQYF.